This is a list of T cell receptor beta chains from one sample in a study of blood T cell repertoires in COVID-19. The data were produced by immunoSEQ multiplex PCR, yet TCRdb's version contains in-frame clones alone and is incomplete. The sample lists tens of thousands of clones; roughly 80% were seen once. The material sequenced was peripheral blood. All receptors derive from a man in his 70s with COVID-19, enrolled during active disease. The CDR3 runs from the conserved cysteine through the conserved F or W. D genes are given only for firm matches. Size is omitted from some rows. Given values are once, few, many or a class for expanded clones.

D gene | clone size | J gene | V gene | CDR3 protein | CDR3 DNA
TRBD2 | . | TRBJ2-7 | TRBV28 | CASSPRDGAGGSYEQYF | TGTGCCAGCAGCCCTAGAGATGGGGCGGGAGGTTCCTACGAGCAGTACTTC
TRBD1 | . | TRBJ2-7 | TRBV27 | CASSLAGGVDYEQYF | TGTGCCAGCAGTTTAGCAGGGGGCGTAGACTACGAGCAGTACTTC
TRBD2 | . | TRBJ2-1 | TRBV5-4 | CASSPEPGLANEQFF | TGTGCCAGCAGCCCCGAACCGGGACTAGCCAATGAGCAGTTCTTC
. | . | TRBJ2-1 | TRBV4-3 | CASSQEGGRATSYNEQFF | TGCGCCAGCAGCCAAGAAGGGGGGAGGGCCACCTCCTACAATGAGCAGTTCTTC
. | . | TRBJ1-1 | TRBV3-1/TRBV3-2 | CASSFSTEAFF | TGTGCCAGCAGCTTCAGCACTGAAGCTTTCTTT
. | . | TRBJ1-5 | TRBV28 | CASAPGTLNQPQHF | TGTGCCAGCGCCCCGGGAACCCTAAATCAGCCCCAGCATTTT
. | . | TRBJ1-4 | TRBV3-1/TRBV3-2 | CASTSHTTATNEKLFF | TGTGCCAGCACCTCTCATACGACTGCAACTAATGAAAAACTGTTTTTT
. | . | TRBJ2-1 | TRBV5-6 | CASIGGATVEQFF | TGTGCCAGCATCGGCGGGGCTACTGTTGAGCAGTTCTTC
. | . | TRBJ1-2 | TRBV27 | CASSSRGIYGYTF | TGTGCCAGCAGTTCCCGGGGAATCTATGGCTACACCTTC
. | . | TRBJ1-1 | TRBV12-3/TRBV12-4 | CASSLGGRTEAFF | TGTGCCAGCAGTTTAGGGGGGCGGACTGAAGCTTTCTTT
TRBD1 | few | TRBJ2-1 | TRBV19 | CASSPDRAHYNEQFF | TGTGCCAGTAGCCCGGACAGGGCCCATTACAATGAGCAGTTCTTC
TRBD2 | . | TRBJ2-3 | TRBV5-1 | CASSLGLAGTYTDTQYF | TGCGCCAGCAGCCTCGGACTAGCGGGAACCTACACAGATACGCAGTATTTT
. | . | TRBJ2-2 | TRBV5-8 | CASSFFLVQVSGELFF | TGTGCCAGCAGCTTTTTCCTGGTACAGGTCTCCGGGGAGCTGTTTTTT
TRBD2 | . | TRBJ2-1 | TRBV27 | CASSRGSSYNEQFF | TGTGCCAGCAGCCGCGGGAGCTCCTACAATGAGCAGTTCTTC
. | . | TRBJ2-1 | TRBV9 | CASSGLAQGYNEQFF | TGTGCCAGCAGCGGGCTAGCGCAAGGCTACAATGAGCAGTTCTTC
. | few | TRBJ1-4 | TRBV6-1 | CASSEWDLTTNEKLFF | TGTGCCAGCAGTGAATGGGACTTAACAACTAATGAAAAACTGTTTTTT
. | few | TRBJ2-5 | TRBV7-3 | CASSQGVRETQYF | TGTGCCAGCAGCCAAGGGGTCCGGGAGACCCAGTACTTC
TRBD2 | . | TRBJ2-7 | TRBV2 | CASSDRRLAASYEQYF | TGTGCCAGCAGTGACAGGAGACTAGCGGCCTCCTACGAGCAGTACTTC
TRBD1 | . | TRBJ1-2 | TRBV28 | CASSPNRGGDRVGYGYTF | TGTGCCAGCAGTCCGAATCGCGGAGGGGACAGGGTTGGATATGGCTACACCTTC
TRBD1 | . | TRBJ1-5 | TRBV4-2 | CASRRTGVGQPQHF | TGTGCCAGCAGGCGTACAGGGGTTGGCCAGCCCCAGCATTTT
TRBD2 | . | TRBJ2-2 | TRBV27 | CASSFPAWGGNTGELFF | TGTGCCAGCAGTTTTCCCGCATGGGGGGGAAACACCGGGGAGCTGTTTTTT
. | . | TRBJ2-2 | TRBV7-8 | CASSRRSGELFF | TGTGCCAGCAGCCGCAGATCTGGGGAGCTGTTTTTT
TRBD1 | once | TRBJ1-5 | TRBV9 | CASSPGQGNQPQHF | TGTGCCAGCAGCCCGGGACAGGGAAATCAGCCCCAGCATTTT
. | . | TRBJ1-3 | TRBV28 | CASRFPGNGNTIYF | TGTGCCAGCAGGTTCCCAGGGAATGGAAACACCATATATTTT
TRBD1 | once | TRBJ1-5 | TRBV27 | CASRGQGHSNQPQHF | TGTGCCAGTCGGGGACAGGGCCATAGCAATCAGCCCCAGCATTTT
TRBD1 | . | TRBJ2-3 | TRBV6-6 | CASSSLPGQETDTQYF | TGTGCCAGCAGTTCCCTACCGGGACAGGAGACAGATACGCAGTATTTT
TRBD1 | . | TRBJ1-4 | TRBV30 | CAWSVGTGQGEKLFF | TGTGCCTGGAGTGTTGGGACAGGTCAAGGCGAAAAACTGTTTTTT
. | . | TRBJ1-1 | TRBV19 | CASSPPGWHEAFF | TGTGCCAGTAGTCCCCCCGGGTGGCACGAAGCTTTCTTT
. | . | TRBJ2-7 | TRBV5-1 | CASSLEPSSYEQYF | TGCGCCAGCAGCTTGGAACCGAGCTCCTACGAGCAGTACTTC
. | . | TRBJ1-1 | TRBV2 | CASSEARLYVEAFF | TGTGCCAGCAGTGAAGCGCGGCTTTATGTTGAAGCTTTCTTT
TRBD1 | once | TRBJ2-7 | TRBV5-1 | CASSRDRVDYEQYF | TGCGCCAGCAGCCGCGACAGGGTAGATTACGAGCAGTACTTC
. | once | TRBJ2-7 | TRBV4-2 | CASSPTLGARGYEQYF | TGTGCCAGCAGCCCTACGCTGGGGGCCAGGGGCTACGAGCAGTACTTC